This T cell receptor beta chain was captured in a study of T cells in Graves' hyperthyroidism and ophthalmopathy (dated by TCRdb to the late 2010s). Study-wide context: Peripheral blood samples were taken at initial diagnosis, before any treatment was given. Prospective prediction of ophthalmopathy was tested in an independent validation cohort consisting of 18 hyperthyroidism patients and more than 15 patients who later progressed to ophthalmopathy. The 100 discovery patients were randomly divided into training and test sets at a 7:3 ratio. In addition, the study compared T-cell repertoires in thyroid tissue and in blood from six Graves' hyperthyroidism patients. Once sampling was done, hyperthyroidism patients were given methimazole at a starting dose of 30 mg daily, whereas ophthalmopathy patients were given high-dose intravenous methylprednisolone. The paper describes TCR Vbeta CDR3 sequencing of 130 to 150 peripheral blood samples, made up of about 40 ophthalmopathy patients, approximately 76 hyperthyroidism patients and 17 progressor patients. To identify TCR V-J signatures that set the groups apart, the researchers used a discovery cohort of 100 or so patients, made up of 40 to 45 with Graves' ophthalmopathy and 55 to 65 with stable Graves' hyperthyroidism.

With respect to this clonotype: Its target antigen remains unknown. Per-base quality was not reported, and no clone a single base away is much larger than it.

Results the study describes overall, beyond this receptor: Sample size was not statistically predetermined, and blinding of investigators to group allocation was not performed. In validation, progression to ophthalmopathy was predicted by the model with around 71% sensitivity and just over 72% specificity, a median of approximately 6.5 months before onset. Most expanded thyroid clonotypes (frequency above 0.001) were also detected in blood, suggesting blood repertoires may reflect thyroid immune responses. In cross-validation, a model built on a 13 V-J signature told ophthalmopathy apart from stable hyperthyroidism with roughly 87% sensitivity and approximately 84% specificity, and in testing the same model reached 80%/75%.

The TCR beta CDR3 regions were amplified from the RNA transcripts. A first-round RT-PCR of the TCR CDR3 used the HTBI primer set with the Qiagen OneStep RT-PCR kit. A second multiplex PCR round built the libraries, followed by size selection and purification. Sequencing of the libraries was done on an Illumina HiSeq2000 using paired-end 100 bp reads. The study's processing was this. SOAPnuke was used to process the raw data, throwing out any read that contained adapters or uncalled bases, had a mean Phred below 15, or lacked an exact constant-primer or identifier match. COPE v1.2.5 was used to merge high-quality paired reads, and clonotypes were defined as unique nucleotide sequences. MiTCR v1.1 was used to align the clonotypes against IMGT TRBV, TRBD and TRBJ reference segments. Only V-J combinations with frequency above 0.0001, covering 99.2% of repertoires, were analysed. A TCS score was defined as the ratio between F50 (clonal expansion) and ExV (chaos), using BLOSUM62-based TCRdist between CDR3 peptides within each V-J. Welch's t-statistics and random forest reduced approximately 520 V-J features to 13, which were used in a naive Bayes classifier (R e1071). In TCRdb, the public reads were trimmed at Q25 with fastp and aligned with MiXCR, with productive beta chains retained. Identical CDR3 protein sequences are pooled into one entry, listed with their most common genes and DNA. For this entry, the V and J calls and clone size follow TCRdb and not the study's own pipeline. The sample records more than 300,000 distinct CDR3 sequences, around 14% of which are singletons. The ten biggest clones cover approximately 10% of the sample.

Stable Graves' hyperthyroidism was defined as the absence of progression to ophthalmopathy over 18 months of follow-up. Hyperthyroidism patients were aged 18 to 65 years and newly diagnosed, with disease duration of less than 2 months. Any patient with an uncontrolled infection, another autoimmune disease, pregnancy or lactation was excluded. Diagnoses relied on clinical symptoms, serum thyroxine and TRAb, thyroid ultrasound and orbital computed tomography. Ficoll-Paque density gradient centrifugation was used to isolate PBMCs from about 10 ml of fresh peripheral blood. Total RNA was extracted with Trizol reagent, and quality was checked on an Agilent 2100 Bioanalyzer. The sequencing sample was made of blood. The source is a woman aged 60 to 75 with Graves' hyperthyroidism.

The DNA sequence is as follows: TGTGCCAGCAGCTCCCTTTCGACCTTACAGGGGACGGTTTACGAGCAGTACTTC. Its protein is CASSSLSTLQGTVYEQYF. Recombination linked TRBV11-2 to TRBJ2-7, with TRBD1 identical over 7 junction bases. V and J are trimmed by 4 bases and 4 bases, and the gene matches miss 19 bases of the junction. The CDR3, from cysteine to phenylalanine, totals 18 residues. The sequence is cut down to CDR3 DNA, 54 bases in frame from base 1. CDR1 and CDR2 (SGHAT, FQNNGV) derive from the germline V gene.